The present entry profiles one T cell receptor (beta chain) with its context. Its antigen remains undetermined. Reading from cysteine to phenylalanine, the CDR3 counts 13 amino acids. Only CDR3 DNA remains: 39 bases, in frame from the first base. The germline V gene (reference sequence) gives CDR1 as WNHNN and CDR2 as SYGVQD. V loses 7 bases, J loses 4 bases, and the germline ends lie 12 bases apart. In total, roughly 670 healthy bone marrow donors made up the cohort. At the time of sampling, all cohort members were nominally healthy, though unrecorded immune exposures were likely present. The donor tested CMV seropositive, placing the donor among the approximately 290 seropositive members of the cohort. A peripheral blood sample was collected from each donor, and TCR beta sequencing was performed on peripheral blood mononuclear cells. Genomic DNA was extracted from the blood cell samples with the Qiagen DNeasy Blood Extraction Kit.

These data come from a study of cytomegalovirus exposure and HLA in healthy donors (dated by TCRdb to 2016 to 2017). Background on the whole study: An earlier analysis of several hundred of the donors reported 250 to 350 Gb of sequence data and around 100 million unique TCR beta sequences obtained from about 179 million T cells. The study combined high-throughput TCR immunosequencing, statistical association of individual TCRs with disease status, and machine learning to predict cytomegalovirus infection status. In the later analysis, no new phenotypic data were used to find candidate immune exposures; instead, reliance was placed on TCR beta sequences and their occurrence across donors. Every discovery cohort repertoire had been produced on one sequencing platform. Besides the first cohort of roughly 640 subjects, a separate validation cohort made up of about 120 different subjects was used. An earlier analysis of around 540 of the donors applied high-throughput TCR beta sequencing to assess whether each TCR beta V gene segment acted as functional or pseudogenic. An early release that covered about 640 HLA-typed donors contained approximately 300 gigabases of sequencing data and approximately 85 million unique TCR sequences. The study used immunosequencing to profile the T cell repertoires of approximately 690 subjects and linked those repertoires to cytomegalovirus serostatus. Typing coverage varied by locus: roughly 620-640 donors for A, B, C, DRB1 and DQB1; under 550 for DQA1; over 600 for DPA1; approximately 450 for DPB1. A later analysis re-examined previously published TCR beta repertoires from roughly 720 donors and added high-resolution HLA genotyping to investigate patterns of TCR occurrence. The study aimed to test whether signatures of past pathogen exposure could be identified by cataloging public T cell receptors. On average, around 240,000 unique TCR beta nucleotide sequences were sequenced per donor among some 430 genotyped donors of the cohort, with about 17% of those sequences being non-productive. Roughly five DR-DQ haplotypes were handled as single units for association and clustering because linkage in the cohort was strong. A later genetic analysis took genome-wide SNP genotypes for about 65% of the 666 donors and used that subset as a discovery cohort. HLA typing included class I and class II loci at four-digit resolution. Of the 398 genotyped donors, approximately 80% fell in the genetic ancestry cluster associated with self-reported Caucasian donors. Alongside the repertoire data, information on donor age, sex, ethnicity and CMV serostatus was compiled.

To prepare the library, the immunoSEQ multiplex PCR assay was applied. For the multiplex PCR, a mixture combining 60 forward primers for TCR Vbeta segments and 13 reverse primers for TCR Jbeta segments was used. The CDR3 region of rearranged TCR beta genes was amplified from genomic DNA by a multiplex PCR assay. The amplified TCR beta libraries were sequenced on the Illumina HiSeq System as 87-base-pair reads. In the paper's pipeline: A later analysis tallied around 87 million unique TCR beta chains across the approximately 670 repertoires, and about 12 million of those chains were shared by two or more donors. A nearest-neighbor algorithm error-corrected the raw reads and collapsed the reads into unique sequences, merging closely related sequences to remove PCR and sequencing errors. Alignment of CDR3 sequences to IMGT reference sequences was used to assign V, D and J gene segments. For a sequence to be retained, a match of at least six nucleotides was required to both a V gene segment and a J gene segment. Rearrangements were classified as productive when the CDR3 lacked stop codons and remained in frame with V and J, and all other rearrangements were classified as non-productive. Following IMGT convention, CDR3 was defined as the stretch from the second conserved V-encoded cysteine to the conserved J-encoded phenylalanine. Sequences without an unambiguous match to a single V gene segment were excluded from the earlier analysis of approximately 600 of the donors. In an earlier analysis of more than 500 of the donors, a V segment was called functional when productive rearrangements were above 56.7%, and segregating when the standard deviation between donors exceeded 5%. A statistical classification framework was built for diagnosing cytomegalovirus status from the catalog of TCR beta chain sequences. In a later analysis, TCR nucleotide sequences were compared against IMGT/GENE-DB human TR gene sequences so that V and J genes could be assigned. Using the TCRdist pipeline, a later analysis assigned CDR3 sequences along with most-parsimonious VDJ recombination scenarios. In a later analysis, each TCR beta chain was defined by its CDR3 amino acid sequence together with its V-gene family, and reads without a unique V-gene family were excluded. A later analysis removed 500 to 650 highly shared, low-generation-probability nucleotide sequences to deal with suspected cross-contamination and a sequencing artifact. In a later analysis, a clonal expansion index for each public chain was calculated from normalized within-repertoire ranks of inferred template counts. In a later analysis, generation probabilities were computed with a VDJ recombination model fitted to out-of-frame rearrangements, and the resulting probabilities were checked against IGoR. In a later analysis, TCR-TCR, TCR-HLA and TCR-CMV co-occurrence was scored with hypergeometric tests, and a repertoire-size bias correction was applied to TCR pairs. False discovery rates were estimated in a later analysis by permuting HLA or CMV assignments 20 times. A later analysis grouped co-occurring TCRs with DBSCAN, adding TCRdist sequence similarity when clustering within HLA-allele-positive subsets. For co-occurrence clustering, repertoires with fewer than 30,000 or more than 120,000 public chains were excluded, along with about five repertoires with anomalous nucleotide sharing. TCRdb took over this immuneACCESS table, retaining in-frame rearrangements with V and J assigned. Such tables are incomplete; in checked studies, under half of the missing clones stem from an unresolved V gene, and the remainder is unexplained. V and J calls and clone size are copied from that table; D and trimming were computed from the DNA. The table held for this sample gives approximately 210,000 clones. The ten biggest clones cover roughly 0.98% of the sample.

Beyond this particular receptor, the publication reports: Only TCR beta chains were sequenced in this cohort, and the absence of alpha or paired-chain data limited detectable features. At a false discovery rate of 0.05, a later analysis linked about 17,000 TCR beta sequences to specific HLA alleles. In an earlier analysis of more than 500 of the donors, most TCR beta V segments appeared in productive rearrangements about 87% or about 30% of the time, broadly matching IMGT annotations. In vitro tests confirmed that three of the cytomegalovirus-associated TCR beta chains recognize cytomegalovirus antigens. In a later analysis, several top co-occurrence clusters were reported to appear linked to parvovirus B19, influenza, CMV and Epstein-Barr virus. Because HLA typing was unavailable for some donors at each locus, only the typed subset was used in association tests. For the cohort, immune exposure information was limited to CMV serostatus. In the study, some 180 TCR beta chains were listed as associated with cytomegalovirus. Presence/absence analyses assumed roughly uniform sequencing depth across donors, an assumption that may not hold. Compared with equally common non-associated chains, HLA-associated TCR beta chains in a later analysis were more clonally expanded and had lower generation probabilities. According to the authors, the approach could potentially be generalized to other disease states and immunological phenotypes. In a later genetic analysis, a missense DCLRE1C variant was associated with V-gene and J-gene trimming of TCR beta chains, and the association was replicated in an independent cohort. Because the 87-base-pair reads could not distinguish some IMGT-functional V segments, including TRBV6-2 and TRBV6-3, those segments were excluded. Cytomegalovirus status was reported to be diagnosed by the classifier with high specificity and sensitivity in both the original and validation cohorts. Correlated functional status among segregating V segments might be attributable to linkage disequilibrium, but an unknown experimental factor could not be ruled out. When HLA alleles, especially DR and DQ, strongly co-occurred, TCR associations were difficult to assign to individual alleles. While some public TCRs were present in many individuals, most TCR sequences turned up only very rarely across donors. Over 15 rarely observed V segments, including chromosome 9 orphons, were excluded from the earlier analysis of some 590 of the donors because counts were too low. According to a later genetic analysis, donors in an Asian-associated ancestry cluster had fewer N-insertions in productive TCRs than the approximately 670-donor mean. According to a later analysis, TCR association rates differed among HLA loci, with DRB1 alleles showing the most associated TCRs and HLA-C alleles showing the fewest. In a later analysis, most CMV-associated TCR beta chains were found to appear HLA-restricted, with HLA associations seemingly driven largely by CMV exposure. A group of highly shared sequence variants was considered likely to be a technical artifact of the sequencing pipeline. A further reported finding was that TCR beta sequences accurately predicted the HLA-A and HLA-B alleles for most subjects in the first cohort.

The TCR comes from a woman younger than 45 in good health and CMV-seropositive. The rearranged chain carries TRBV10-1 and TRBJ2-3, with no confident D gene call. Specimen: PBMCs. This receptor has the CDR3 CASKASSSDTQYF. The sequenced DNA: TGCGCCAGCAAGGCTAGTTCATCAGATACGCAGTATTTT.